This TCR beta chain was captured by sequencing in a study of cytomegalovirus exposure and HLA in healthy donors. Study as a whole: Most genotyped donors, 65% to 85% of about 400, had Caucasian-associated genetic ancestry. Study findings and constraints: What TCR beta sequences reportedly achieved was accurate prediction of HLA-A and HLA-B alleles in most subjects. Later analysis reportedly placed an Asian-associated ancestry cluster below the approximately 650-donor mean in N-insertions.

As for the donors, each was a healthy bone marrow donor. PCR involved 60 Vbeta and 13 Jbeta primers. The data were produced by immunoSEQ multiplex PCR, yet TCRdb's version contains in-frame clones alone and is incomplete. The table records more than 85,000 clones, around 76% of them present only once. Germline-derived CDR1 and CDR2 are MRHNA and SNTAGT. The CDR3 has 16 amino acids. V lost 2 bases to trimming and J lost 4 bases; unmatched junction nucleotides: 6. As for this clone: What it binds is not known.

The chain links TRBV6-4 to TRBJ2-2, with 8 positions matching TRBD1. The TCR sequence derives from a man aged 25 to 40 in good health and CMV-seropositive. Sequencing input: PBMCs. The DNA of the CDR3 is TGTGCCAGCAGTGACACGGGGACAGGAGGCACCGGGGAGCTGTTTTTT. Translated: CASSDTGTGGTGELFF.